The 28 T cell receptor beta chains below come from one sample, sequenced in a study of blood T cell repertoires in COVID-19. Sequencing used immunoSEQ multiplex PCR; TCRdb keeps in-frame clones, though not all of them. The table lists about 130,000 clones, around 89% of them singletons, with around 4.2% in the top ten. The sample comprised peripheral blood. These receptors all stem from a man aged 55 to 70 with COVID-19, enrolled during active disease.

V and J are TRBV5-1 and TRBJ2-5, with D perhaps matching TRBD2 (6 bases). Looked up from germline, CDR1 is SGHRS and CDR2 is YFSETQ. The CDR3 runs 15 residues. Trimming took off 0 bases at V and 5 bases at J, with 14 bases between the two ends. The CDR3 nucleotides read TGCGCCAGCAGCTTGGCCGGGGGTGAGCTGGAGACCCAGTACTTC. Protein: CASSLAGGELETQYF.

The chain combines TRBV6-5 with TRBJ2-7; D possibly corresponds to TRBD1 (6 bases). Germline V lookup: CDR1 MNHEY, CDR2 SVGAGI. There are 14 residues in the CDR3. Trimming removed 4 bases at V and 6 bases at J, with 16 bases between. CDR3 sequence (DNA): TGTGCCAGCAGTTGGGGGCGCCATAGCCTCGAGCAGTACTTC. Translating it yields CASSWGRHSLEQYF.

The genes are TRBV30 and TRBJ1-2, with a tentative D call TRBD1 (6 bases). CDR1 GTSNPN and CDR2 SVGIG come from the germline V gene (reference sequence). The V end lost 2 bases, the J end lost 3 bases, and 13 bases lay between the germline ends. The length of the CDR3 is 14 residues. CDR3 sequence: CAWSIQGVDYGYTF. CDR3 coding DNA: TGTGCCTGGAGTATACAGGGTGTGGACTATGGCTACACCTTC.

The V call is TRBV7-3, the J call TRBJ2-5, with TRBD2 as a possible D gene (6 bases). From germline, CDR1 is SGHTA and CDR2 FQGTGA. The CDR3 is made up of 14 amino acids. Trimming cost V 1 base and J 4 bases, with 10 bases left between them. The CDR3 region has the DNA TGTGCCAGCAGCTTAAACAGCGGGTCAGAGACCCAGTACTTC. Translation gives CASSLNSGSETQYF.

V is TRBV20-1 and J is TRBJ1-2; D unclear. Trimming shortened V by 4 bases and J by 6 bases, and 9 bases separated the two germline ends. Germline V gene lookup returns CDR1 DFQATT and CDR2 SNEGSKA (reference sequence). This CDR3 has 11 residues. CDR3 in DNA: TGCAGTGCTATCAGGCCAGATGGCTACACCTTC. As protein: CSAIRPDGYTF.

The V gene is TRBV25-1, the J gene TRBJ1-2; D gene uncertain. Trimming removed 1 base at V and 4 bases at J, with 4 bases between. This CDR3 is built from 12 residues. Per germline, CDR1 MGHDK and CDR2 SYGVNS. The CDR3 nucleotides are TGTGCCAGCAGTGAATCTAGCTATGGCTACACCTTC. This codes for CASSESSYGYTF.

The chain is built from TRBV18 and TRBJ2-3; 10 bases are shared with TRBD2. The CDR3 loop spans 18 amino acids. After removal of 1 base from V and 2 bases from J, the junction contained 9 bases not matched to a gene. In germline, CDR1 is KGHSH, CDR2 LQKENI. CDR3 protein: CASSPLVLAGTTTDTQYF. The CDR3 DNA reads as TGTGCCAGCTCACCACTCGTACTAGCGGGGACAACCACAGATACGCAGTATTTT.

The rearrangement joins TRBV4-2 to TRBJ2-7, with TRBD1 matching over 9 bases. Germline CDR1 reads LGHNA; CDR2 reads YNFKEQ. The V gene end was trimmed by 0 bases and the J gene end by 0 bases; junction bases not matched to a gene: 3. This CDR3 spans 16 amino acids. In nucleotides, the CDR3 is TGTGCCAGCAGCCAAGATGACAGGGGGAGCTCCTACGAGCAGTACTTC. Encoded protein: CASSQDDRGSSYEQYF.

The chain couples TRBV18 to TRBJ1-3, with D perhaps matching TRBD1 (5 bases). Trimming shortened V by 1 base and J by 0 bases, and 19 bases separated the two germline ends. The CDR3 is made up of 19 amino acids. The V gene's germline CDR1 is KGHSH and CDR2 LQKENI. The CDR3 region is CASSPRFNPNQGSGNTIYF. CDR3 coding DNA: TGTGCCAGCTCACCACGTTTCAACCCGAATCAGGGCTCTGGAAACACCATATATTTT.

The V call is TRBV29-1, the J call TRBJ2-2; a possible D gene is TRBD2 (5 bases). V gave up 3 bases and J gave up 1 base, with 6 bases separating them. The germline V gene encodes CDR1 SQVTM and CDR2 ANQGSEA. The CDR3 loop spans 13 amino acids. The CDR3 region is CSVDRGNTGELFF. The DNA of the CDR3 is TGCAGCGTTGATCGGGGGAACACCGGGGAGCTGTTTTTT.

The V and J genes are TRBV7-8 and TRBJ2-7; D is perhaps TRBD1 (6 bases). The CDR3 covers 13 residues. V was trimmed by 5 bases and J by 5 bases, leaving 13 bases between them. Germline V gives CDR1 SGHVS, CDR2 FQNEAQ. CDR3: CASSLLTGNEQYF. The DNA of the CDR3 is TGTGCCAGCAGCCTACTTACAGGGAACGAGCAGTACTTC.

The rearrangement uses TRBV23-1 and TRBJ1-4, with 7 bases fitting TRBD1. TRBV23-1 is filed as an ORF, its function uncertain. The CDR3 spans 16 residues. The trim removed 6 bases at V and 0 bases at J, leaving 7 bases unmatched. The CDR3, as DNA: TGCGCCAGCAGCCAACAGGGGCCTGCAACTAATGAAAAACTGTTTTTT. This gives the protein CASSQQGPATNEKLFF.

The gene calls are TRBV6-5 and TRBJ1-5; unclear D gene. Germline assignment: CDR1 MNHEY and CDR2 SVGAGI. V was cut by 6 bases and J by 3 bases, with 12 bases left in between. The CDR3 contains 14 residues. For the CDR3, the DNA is TGTGCCAGCAGCCCCGCCGGGGTCAATCAGCCCCAGCATTTT. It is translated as CASSPAGVNQPQHF.

The CDR3 nucleotides are TGTGCCAGTAGTCTAGGGGGACAGAAGAACTATGGCTACACCTTC. This translates into CASSLGGQKNYGYTF. This chain uses TRBV19 with TRBJ1-2; 7 nucleotides line up with TRBD1. CDR1 is LNHDA and CDR2 is SQIVND in the germline V gene (reference sequence). The CDR3 extends over 15 amino acids. Trimming cost V 5 bases and J 2 bases; bases outside gene matches: 8.

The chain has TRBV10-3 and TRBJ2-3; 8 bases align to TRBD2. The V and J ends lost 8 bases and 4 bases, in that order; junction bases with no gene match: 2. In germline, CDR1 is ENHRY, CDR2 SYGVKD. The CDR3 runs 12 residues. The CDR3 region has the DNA TGTGCCATCCGGGGGGGGGCAGATACGCAGTATTTT. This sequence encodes CAIRGGADTQYF.

The CDR3 bases are TGTGCCAGCAGTGACGGTAGCGGGGTGCAGTTCTTC. Its protein is CASSDGSGVQFF. The chain links TRBV2 to TRBJ2-1; 8 positions agree with TRBD2. Germline loops: CDR1 SNHLY, CDR2 FYNNEI. V trimming: 3 bases; J trimming: 12 bases; junction bases outside the gene matches: 4. The CDR3 contains 12 residues.

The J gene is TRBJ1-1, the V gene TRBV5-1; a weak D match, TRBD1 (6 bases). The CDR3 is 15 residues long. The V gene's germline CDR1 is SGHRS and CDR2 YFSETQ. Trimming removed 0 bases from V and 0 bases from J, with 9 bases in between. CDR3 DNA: TGCGCCAGCAGCTTGGCCGGGACAATGAACACTGAAGCTTTCTTT. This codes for CASSLAGTMNTEAFF.

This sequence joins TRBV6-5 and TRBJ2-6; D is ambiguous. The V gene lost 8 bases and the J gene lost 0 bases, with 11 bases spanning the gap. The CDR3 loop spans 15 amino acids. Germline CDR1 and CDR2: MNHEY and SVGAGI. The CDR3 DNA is TGTGCCAGCTCAGAAACCCACTCTGGGGCCAACGTCCTGACTTTC. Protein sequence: CASSETHSGANVLTF.

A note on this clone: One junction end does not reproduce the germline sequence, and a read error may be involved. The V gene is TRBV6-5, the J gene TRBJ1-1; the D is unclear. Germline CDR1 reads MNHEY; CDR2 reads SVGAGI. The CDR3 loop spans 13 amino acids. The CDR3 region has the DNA TGTGCCAGCACTTACACGACACCCCTTGAAGCTTTCTTT. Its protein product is CASTYTTPLEAFF.

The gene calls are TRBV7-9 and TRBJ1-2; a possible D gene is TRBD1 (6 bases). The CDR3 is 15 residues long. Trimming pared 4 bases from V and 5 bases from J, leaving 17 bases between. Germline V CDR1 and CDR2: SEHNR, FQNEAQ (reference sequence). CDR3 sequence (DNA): TGTGCCAGCAGCTCGGCAGGACAGTCACCTTATGGCTACACCTTC. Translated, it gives CASSSAGQSPYGYTF.

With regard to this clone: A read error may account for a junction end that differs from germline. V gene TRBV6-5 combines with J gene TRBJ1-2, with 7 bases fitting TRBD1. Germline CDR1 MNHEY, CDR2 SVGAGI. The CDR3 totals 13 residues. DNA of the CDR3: TGTGCCAGCAGTTACGACGAGGGGGCGACGTCCATCTTC. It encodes CASSYDEGATSIF.

As DNA, the CDR3 is TGTGCCATCAGGGACAGGGTGGACACCGGGGAGCTGTTTTTT. Translated: CAIRDRVDTGELFF. This rearrangement joins TRBV10-3 to TRBJ2-2; 8 bases fit TRBD1. The CDR3 sequence is 14 residues long. J gave up 3 bases and V 6 bases, and 3 bases lay outside the gene matches. Germline CDR1 is ENHRY and CDR2 is SYGVKD.

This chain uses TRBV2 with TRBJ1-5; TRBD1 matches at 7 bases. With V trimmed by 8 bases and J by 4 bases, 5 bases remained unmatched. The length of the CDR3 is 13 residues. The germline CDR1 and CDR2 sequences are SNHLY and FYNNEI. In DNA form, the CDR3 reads TGTGCCAGCCGCCGACAGGGAAATCAGCCCCAGCATTTT. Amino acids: CASRRQGNQPQHF.

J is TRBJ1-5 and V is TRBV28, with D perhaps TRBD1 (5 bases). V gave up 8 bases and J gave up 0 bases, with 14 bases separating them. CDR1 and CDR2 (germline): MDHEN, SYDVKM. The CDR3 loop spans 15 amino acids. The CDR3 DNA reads TGTGCCAGCTTCATCGGGACTCATAGCAATCAGCCCCAGCATTTT. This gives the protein CASFIGTHSNQPQHF. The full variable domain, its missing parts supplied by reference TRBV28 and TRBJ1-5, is DVKVTQSSRYLVKRTGEKVFLECVQDMDHENMFWYRQDPGLGLRLIYFSYDVKMKEKGDIPEGYSVSREKKERFSLILESASTNQTSMYLCASFIGTHSNQPQHFGDGTRLSIL.

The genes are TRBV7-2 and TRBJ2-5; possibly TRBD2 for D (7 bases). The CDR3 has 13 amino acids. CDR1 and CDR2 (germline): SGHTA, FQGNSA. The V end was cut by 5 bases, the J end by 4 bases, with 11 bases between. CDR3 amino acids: CASSRGGVETQYF. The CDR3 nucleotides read TGTGCCAGCAGCCGAGGGGGGGTAGAGACCCAGTACTTC.

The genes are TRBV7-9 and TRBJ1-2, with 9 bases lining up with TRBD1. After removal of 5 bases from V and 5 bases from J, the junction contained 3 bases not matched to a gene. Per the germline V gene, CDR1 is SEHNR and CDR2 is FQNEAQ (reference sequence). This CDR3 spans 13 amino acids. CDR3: CASSGGTGYGYTF. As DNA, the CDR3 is TGTGCCAGCAGCGGCGGGACAGGGTATGGCTACACCTTC.

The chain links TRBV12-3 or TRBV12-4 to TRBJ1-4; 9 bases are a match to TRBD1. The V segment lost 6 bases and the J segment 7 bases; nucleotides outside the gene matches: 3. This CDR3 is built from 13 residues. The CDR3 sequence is CASSRGQGEKLFF. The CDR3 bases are TGTGCCAGCAGCCGGGGACAGGGTGAAAAACTGTTTTTT.

The CDR3 sequence is CASSQGTSGGPLYNEQFF. The CDR3 DNA reads TGTGCCAGCAGCCAAGGGACTAGCGGGGGCCCCCTCTACAATGAGCAGTTCTTC. The chain uses TRBV4-2 and TRBJ2-1, with 13 nucleotides matching TRBD2. With 1 base clipped from V and 3 bases from J, the junction kept 6 bases outside the gene matches. The CDR3 is 18 residues long. Germline lookup yields CDR1 LGHNA and CDR2 YNFKEQ.